A selection of T cell receptor beta chains follows, all from one sample in a study of tumor and adjacent non-tumor tissue in lung cancer. MiXCR, applied by TCRdb to the multiplex PCR reads, yields one record per CDR3 protein. The sample lists some 120,000 distinct CDR3 sequences, 55% to 75% occurring once. The specimen sequenced was lung tumor tissue. These receptors originate from a man aged 25 to 45 with non-small cell lung cancer. The CDR3 runs from the conserved cysteine through the conserved F or W. D genes are given only for firm matches. Not all rows give a size; the values are once, few, many and, for expanded clones, a class.

clone_size: many
cdr3_length: 16
d_call: TRBD2
j_call: TRBJ2-7
v_call: TRBV4-1
cdr3_aa: CASSQEASGRMGEQYF
cdr3_nt: TGCGCCAGCAGCCAAGAAGCGAGCGGGAGGATGGGTGAGCAGTACTTC

clone_size: -
cdr3_length: 14
d_call: -
j_call: TRBJ2-4
v_call: TRBV5-5
cdr3_aa: CTSSMGLAKNIQYF
cdr3_nt: TGTACCAGCAGCATGGGACTAGCCAAAAACATTCAGTACTTC

clone_size: -
cdr3_length: 13
d_call: -
j_call: TRBJ2-1
v_call: TRBV6-2/TRBV6-3
cdr3_aa: CASSFTGRNEQFF
cdr3_nt: TGTGCCAGCAGTTTCACAGGGCGCAATGAGCAGTTCTTC

clone_size: once
cdr3_length: 14
d_call: -
j_call: TRBJ2-7
v_call: TRBV4-1
cdr3_aa: CASSQVARAYEQYF
cdr3_nt: TGTGCCAGCAGCCAAGTTGCACGGGCCTACGAGCAGTACTTC

clone_size: -
cdr3_length: 14
d_call: -
j_call: TRBJ1-2
v_call: TRBV11-2
cdr3_aa: CASSLVDTPAGYTF
cdr3_nt: TGTGCCAGCAGCTTAGTAGACACACCAGCGGGCTACACCTTC

clone_size: medium-sized
cdr3_length: 14
d_call: TRBD1
j_call: TRBJ1-4
v_call: TRBV20-1
cdr3_aa: CSARVGTGREKLFF
cdr3_nt: TGCAGTGCTAGAGTCGGGACAGGGCGTGAAAAACTGTTTTTT

clone_size: -
cdr3_length: 16
d_call: TRBD2
j_call: TRBJ2-5
v_call: TRBV14
cdr3_aa: CASSRITRGAQETQYF
cdr3_nt: TGTGCCAGCAGCCGCATCACGCGGGGGGCTCAAGAGACCCAGTACTTC

clone_size: -
cdr3_length: 11
d_call: -
j_call: TRBJ1-2
v_call: TRBV6-5
cdr3_aa: CASTRCYGYTF
cdr3_nt: TGCGCCAGCACGAGGTGCTATGGCTACACCTTC

clone_size: -
cdr3_length: 15
d_call: -
j_call: TRBJ2-5
v_call: TRBV6-2/TRBV6-3
cdr3_aa: CASSYPTGSLGTQYF
cdr3_nt: TGTGCCAGCAGTTACCCCACCGGGAGCCTAGGGACTCAGTACTTC

clone_size: -
cdr3_length: 14
d_call: -
j_call: TRBJ1-1
v_call: TRBV29-1
cdr3_aa: CSVEESGTNTEAFF
cdr3_nt: TGCAGCGTTGAAGAAAGTGGGACTAACACTGAAGCTTTCTTT

clone_size: -
cdr3_length: 13
d_call: -
j_call: TRBJ1-2
v_call: TRBV6-1
cdr3_aa: CASSGGPWCGYTF
cdr3_nt: TGTGCCAGCAGTGGAGGGCCCTGGTGTGGCTACACCTTC

clone_size: -
cdr3_length: 16
d_call: -
j_call: TRBJ2-2
v_call: TRBV7-9
cdr3_aa: CASSLTPAANTGELFF
cdr3_nt: TGTGCCAGCAGCTTAACTCCGGCCGCGAACACCGGGGAGCTGTTTTTT

clone_size: -
cdr3_length: 16
d_call: TRBD2
j_call: TRBJ2-3
v_call: TRBV7-8
cdr3_aa: CASSTTSGRSRDTQYF
cdr3_nt: TGTGCCAGCAGCACGACTAGCGGGAGGAGTAGAGATACGCAGTATTTT

clone_size: once
cdr3_length: 14
d_call: -
j_call: TRBJ2-3
v_call: TRBV6-5
cdr3_aa: CASNYQGLGDTQYF
cdr3_nt: TGTGCCAGCAATTATCAAGGGTTGGGGGACACGCAGTATTTT

clone_size: many
cdr3_length: 13
d_call: -
j_call: TRBJ1-1
v_call: TRBV20-1
cdr3_aa: CSAIDIMNTEAFF
cdr3_nt: TGCAGTGCTATCGACATCATGAACACTGAAGCTTTCTTT

clone_size: -
cdr3_length: 14
d_call: TRBD1
j_call: TRBJ2-1
v_call: TRBV13
cdr3_aa: CASRPRDRGYEQFF
cdr3_nt: TGTGCCAGCAGACCCCGGGACAGGGGCTATGAGCAGTTCTTC

clone_size: -
cdr3_length: 17
d_call: -
j_call: TRBJ2-1
v_call: TRBV4-3
cdr3_aa: CASSQTTLSRGAGEQFF
cdr3_nt: TGCGCCAGCAGCCAAACCACCCTTAGCAGGGGGGCAGGTGAGCAGTTCTTC

clone_size: many
cdr3_length: 13
d_call: -
j_call: TRBJ2-7
v_call: TRBV6-5
cdr3_aa: CASSYSRGYEQYF
cdr3_nt: TGTGCCAGCAGTTACTCGAGGGGGTACGAGCAGTACTTC

clone_size: few
cdr3_length: 13
d_call: -
j_call: TRBJ2-5
v_call: TRBV6-2/TRBV6-3
cdr3_aa: CASSSRDIGTQYF
cdr3_nt: TGTGCCAGCAGCTCCAGGGATATAGGGACCCAGTACTTC

clone_size: -
cdr3_length: 13
d_call: -
j_call: TRBJ2-5
v_call: TRBV12-3/TRBV12-4
cdr3_aa: CASSFSLMETQYF
cdr3_nt: TGTGCCAGCAGTTTTTCCCTTATGGAGACCCAGTACTTC

clone_size: -
cdr3_length: 16
d_call: TRBD2
j_call: TRBJ2-7
v_call: TRBV7-9
cdr3_aa: CVSSLVIAGEVSEQYF
cdr3_nt: TGTGTCAGCAGCTTAGTGATAGCGGGAGAAGTTAGCGAGCAGTACTTC

clone_size: -
cdr3_length: 12
d_call: -
j_call: TRBJ2-2
v_call: TRBV11-1
cdr3_aa: CASSSALGELFF
cdr3_nt: TGTGCCAGCAGCTCAGCGCTCGGGGAGCTGTTTTTT

clone_size: many
cdr3_length: 17
d_call: TRBD1
j_call: TRBJ1-3
v_call: TRBV12-3/TRBV12-4
cdr3_aa: CASSPNRQGVSGNTIYF
cdr3_nt: TGTGCCAGCAGTCCTAACAGACAGGGGGTCTCTGGAAACACCATATATTTT

clone_size: -
cdr3_length: 13
d_call: TRBD1
j_call: TRBJ1-1
v_call: TRBV12-3/TRBV12-4
cdr3_aa: CATRAGGGTEAFF
cdr3_nt: TGTGCCACGAGAGCAGGGGGCGGCACTGAAGCTTTCTTT

clone_size: -
cdr3_length: 14
d_call: -
j_call: TRBJ2-3
v_call: TRBV7-8
cdr3_aa: CASSLTDNLRTQYF
cdr3_nt: TGTGCCAGCAGCTTAACGGACAACCTCCGGACGCAGTATTTT

clone_size: -
cdr3_length: 14
d_call: -
j_call: TRBJ1-5
v_call: TRBV7-3
cdr3_aa: CARSRGGCNQPQHF
cdr3_nt: TGTGCCAGAAGCCGGGGAGGGTGTAATCAGCCCCAGCATTTT

clone_size: -
cdr3_length: 15
d_call: -
j_call: TRBJ2-2
v_call: TRBV6-6
cdr3_aa: CASSDMTVNTGELFF
cdr3_nt: TGTGCCAGCAGCGACATGACCGTAAACACCGGGGAGCTGTTTTTT

clone_size: -
cdr3_length: 12
d_call: -
j_call: TRBJ2-7
v_call: TRBV11-2
cdr3_aa: CASSFIGLEQYF
cdr3_nt: TGTGCCAGCAGCTTTATAGGGCTCGAGCAGTACTTC

clone_size: many
cdr3_length: 14
d_call: TRBD1
j_call: TRBJ1-6
v_call: TRBV20-1
cdr3_aa: CSARQGVYNSPLHF
cdr3_nt: TGCAGTGCTAGACAGGGGGTCTATAATTCACCCCTCCACTTT

clone_size: -
cdr3_length: 15
d_call: -
j_call: TRBJ2-7
v_call: TRBV7-9
cdr3_aa: CASSQVPASSYEQYF
cdr3_nt: TGTGCCAGTTCTCAGGTCCCGGCTAGCTCCTACGAGCAGTACTTC

clone_size: -
cdr3_length: 18
d_call: TRBD1
j_call: TRBJ2-2
v_call: TRBV7-8
cdr3_aa: CTSSADLGDRQNTGELFF
cdr3_nt: TGTACCAGCAGCGCCGATCTGGGGGACAGGCAGAACACCGGGGAGCTGTTTTTT

clone_size: -
cdr3_length: 15
d_call: TRBD1
j_call: TRBJ2-5
v_call: TRBV5-6
cdr3_aa: CASGLGQGVWKTQYF
cdr3_nt: TGCGCCAGCGGCTTGGGACAGGGGGTGTGGAAGACCCAGTACTTC

clone_size: many
cdr3_length: 13
d_call: -
j_call: TRBJ1-1
v_call: TRBV29-1
cdr3_aa: CSAQVGMNTEAFF
cdr3_nt: TGCAGCGCCCAAGTGGGGATGAACACTGAAGCTTTCTTT

clone_size: many
cdr3_length: 14
d_call: -
j_call: TRBJ2-5
v_call: TRBV20-1
cdr3_aa: CSARDRLGRETQYF
cdr3_nt: TGCAGTGCTAGAGATCGACTAGGGAGGGAGACCCAGTACTTC

clone_size: -
cdr3_length: 16
d_call: -
j_call: TRBJ2-3
v_call: TRBV24-1
cdr3_aa: CATSDPGIGVTDTRYF
cdr3_nt: TGTGCCACCAGTGACCCCGGGATAGGGGTAACAGATACGCGGTATTTT

clone_size: few
cdr3_length: 17
d_call: TRBD2
j_call: TRBJ2-1
v_call: TRBV7-3
cdr3_aa: CASSPSGATSSYNEQFF
cdr3_nt: TGTGCCAGCAGCCCTAGCGGAGCCACGAGCTCCTACAATGAGCAGTTCTTC

clone_size: -
cdr3_length: 14
d_call: -
j_call: TRBJ2-7
v_call: TRBV11-1
cdr3_aa: CVSSLERTRSDQYF
cdr3_nt: TGTGTCAGCAGCTTGGAGAGGACTCGTAGTGACCAGTACTTC

clone_size: -
cdr3_length: 15
d_call: TRBD2
j_call: TRBJ2-1
v_call: TRBV20-1
cdr3_aa: CSSRFETSGYNEQFF
cdr3_nt: TGCAGTTCTAGATTCGAGACTAGCGGGTACAATGAGCAGTTCTTC

clone_size: many
cdr3_length: 13
d_call: -
j_call: TRBJ1-4
v_call: TRBV11-2
cdr3_aa: CASTSDANEKLFF
cdr3_nt: TGTGCCAGCACCTCTGATGCTAATGAAAAACTGTTTTTT

clone_size: many
cdr3_length: 13
d_call: -
j_call: TRBJ1-2
v_call: TRBV6-2/TRBV6-3
cdr3_aa: CASSPNGGFGYTF
cdr3_nt: TGTGCCAGCAGTCCCAACGGGGGGTTCGGCTACACCTTC

clone_size: -
cdr3_length: 14
d_call: -
j_call: TRBJ1-6
v_call: TRBV13
cdr3_aa: CASNSSSCNSPLHF
cdr3_nt: TGTGCCAGCAACTCAAGCTCCTGTAATTCACCCCTCCACTTT

clone_size: many
cdr3_length: 15
d_call: TRBD2
j_call: TRBJ2-7
v_call: TRBV2
cdr3_aa: CASLETSGRGYEQYF
cdr3_nt: TGTGCCAGCTTGGAGACTAGCGGGAGAGGGTACGAGCAGTACTTC

clone_size: many
cdr3_length: 17
d_call: TRBD2
j_call: TRBJ2-1
v_call: TRBV10-1
cdr3_aa: CASSESGGRAQDNEQFF
cdr3_nt: TGCGCCAGCAGTGAGTCTGGCGGGAGGGCCCAAGACAATGAGCAGTTCTTC

clone_size: few
cdr3_length: 15
d_call: TRBD1
j_call: TRBJ2-5
v_call: TRBV24-1
cdr3_aa: CATSDSTGVGETQYF
cdr3_nt: TGTGCCACCAGTGACTCGACAGGGGTAGGAGAGACCCAGTACTTC

clone_size: -
cdr3_length: 13
d_call: TRBD1
j_call: TRBJ2-5
v_call: TRBV12-3/TRBV12-4
cdr3_aa: CASNLVQGGTQYF
cdr3_nt: TGTGCCAGCAATTTAGTACAGGGGGGGACCCAGTACTTC

clone_size: -
cdr3_length: 13
d_call: -
j_call: TRBJ1-1
v_call: TRBV4-1
cdr3_aa: CASNQGSVTEAFF
cdr3_nt: TGTGCCAGCAACCAAGGCTCAGTTACTGAAGCTTTCTTT

clone_size: few
cdr3_length: 16
d_call: TRBD2
j_call: TRBJ2-1
v_call: TRBV12-3/TRBV12-4
cdr3_aa: CASRLGTSGRYNEQFF
cdr3_nt: TGTGCCAGCAGACTGGGGACTAGCGGGAGATATAATGAGCAGTTCTTC

clone_size: -
cdr3_length: 15
d_call: -
j_call: TRBJ2-3
v_call: TRBV20-1
cdr3_aa: CSGRGALWPTDTQYF
cdr3_nt: TGTAGTGGTAGAGGCGCCCTCTGGCCCACAGATACGCAGTATTTT

clone_size: -
cdr3_length: 15
d_call: TRBD1
j_call: TRBJ1-2
v_call: TRBV29-1
cdr3_aa: CSVWTGTTFNYGYTF
cdr3_nt: TGCAGCGTTTGGACAGGGACAACTTTTAACTATGGCTACACCTTC

clone_size: -
cdr3_length: 15
d_call: -
j_call: TRBJ1-4
v_call: TRBV11-2
cdr3_aa: CANSLVAAGNEKLFF
cdr3_nt: -

clone_size: few
cdr3_length: 12
d_call: -
j_call: TRBJ2-1
v_call: TRBV11-2
cdr3_aa: CASSLMYNEQFF
cdr3_nt: TGTGCCAGCAGCTTGATGTACAATGAGCAGTTCTTC

clone_size: few
cdr3_length: 13
d_call: -
j_call: TRBJ2-5
v_call: TRBV7-9
cdr3_aa: CASSLSGGETQYF
cdr3_nt: TGTGCCAGCAGCTTATCTGGAGGGGAGACCCAGTACTTC

clone_size: once
cdr3_length: 16
d_call: -
j_call: TRBJ2-3
v_call: TRBV6-4
cdr3_aa: CASSDSILAGTDTQYF
cdr3_nt: TGTGCCAGCAGTGACTCGATTCTAGCAGGGACAGATACGCAGTATTTT

clone_size: few
cdr3_length: 18
d_call: -
j_call: TRBJ2-4
v_call: TRBV5-3
cdr3_aa: CARSLSPWKRGAKNIQYF
cdr3_nt: TGTGCCAGAAGCTTGTCTCCCTGGAAGAGAGGGGCCAAAAACATTCAGTACTTC

clone_size: -
cdr3_length: 14
d_call: TRBD1
j_call: TRBJ2-4
v_call: TRBV11-2
cdr3_aa: CASSLDWAGGIQYF
cdr3_nt: TGTGCCAGTAGCTTAGATTGGGCAGGGGGCATTCAGTACTTC